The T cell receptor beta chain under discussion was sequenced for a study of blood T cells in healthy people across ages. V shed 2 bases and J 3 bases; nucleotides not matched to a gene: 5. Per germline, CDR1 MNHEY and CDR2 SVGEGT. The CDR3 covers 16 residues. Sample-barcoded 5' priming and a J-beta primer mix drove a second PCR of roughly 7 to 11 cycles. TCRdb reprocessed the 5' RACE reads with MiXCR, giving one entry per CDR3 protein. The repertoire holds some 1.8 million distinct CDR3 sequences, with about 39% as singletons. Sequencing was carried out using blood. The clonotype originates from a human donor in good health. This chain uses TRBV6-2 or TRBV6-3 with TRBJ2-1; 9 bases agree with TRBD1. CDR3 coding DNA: TGTGCCAGCAGTTACAGTGTGACAGGGGGCTACAATGAGCAGTTCTTC. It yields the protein CASSYSVTGGYNEQFF.